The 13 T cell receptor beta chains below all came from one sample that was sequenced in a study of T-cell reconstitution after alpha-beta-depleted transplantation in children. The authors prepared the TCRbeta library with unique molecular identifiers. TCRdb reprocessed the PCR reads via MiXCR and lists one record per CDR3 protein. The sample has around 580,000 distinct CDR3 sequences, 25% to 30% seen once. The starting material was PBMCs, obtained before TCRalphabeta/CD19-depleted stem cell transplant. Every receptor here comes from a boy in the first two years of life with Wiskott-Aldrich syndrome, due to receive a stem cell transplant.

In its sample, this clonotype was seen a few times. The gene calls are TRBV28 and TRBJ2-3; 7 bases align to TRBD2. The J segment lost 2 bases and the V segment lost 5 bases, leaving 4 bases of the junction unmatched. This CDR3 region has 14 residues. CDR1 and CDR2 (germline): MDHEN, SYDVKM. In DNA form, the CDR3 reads TGTGCCAGCAGTCCAGGGACTAACACAGATACGCAGTATTTT. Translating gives CASSPGTNTDTQYF.

This CDR3 is CASSLGGAGVPETQYF. Written as DNA, the CDR3 is TGCGCCAGCAGCTTGGGGGGAGCGGGAGTCCCAGAGACCCAGTACTTC. The chain couples TRBV5-1 to TRBJ2-5; 8 bases line up with TRBD2. Germline loops: CDR1 SGHRS, CDR2 YFSETQ. The CDR3 has 16 amino acids. J lost 4 bases, V lost 0 bases, and 8 bases had no gene match.

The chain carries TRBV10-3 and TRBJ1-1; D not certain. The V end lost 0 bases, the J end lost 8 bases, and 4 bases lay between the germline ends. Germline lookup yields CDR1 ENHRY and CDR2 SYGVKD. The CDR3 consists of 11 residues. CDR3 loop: CAISESREAFF. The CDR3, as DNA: TGTGCCATCAGTGAGTCCAGGGAAGCTTTCTTT.

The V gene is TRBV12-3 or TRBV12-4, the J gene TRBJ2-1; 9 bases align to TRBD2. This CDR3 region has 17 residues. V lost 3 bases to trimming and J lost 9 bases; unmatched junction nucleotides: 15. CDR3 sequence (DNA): TGTGCCAGCAGTTTGAGGGTTAGCGGGAGTAGTAAGGGTGAGCAGTTCTTC. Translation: CASSLRVSGSSKGEQFF.

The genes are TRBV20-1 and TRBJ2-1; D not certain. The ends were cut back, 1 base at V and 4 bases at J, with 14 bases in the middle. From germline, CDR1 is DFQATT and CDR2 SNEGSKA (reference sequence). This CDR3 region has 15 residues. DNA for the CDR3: TGCAGTGCTAGAGGTGCGGCCCTAACATACAATGAGCAGTTCTTC. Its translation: CSARGAALTYNEQFF.

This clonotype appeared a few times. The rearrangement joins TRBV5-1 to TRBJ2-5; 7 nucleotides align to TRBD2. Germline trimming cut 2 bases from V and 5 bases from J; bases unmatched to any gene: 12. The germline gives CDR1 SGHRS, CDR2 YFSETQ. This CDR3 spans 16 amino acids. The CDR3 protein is CASSLRGGGSKETQYF. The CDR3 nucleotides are TGCGCCAGCAGCTTAAGGGGAGGCGGGAGCAAGGAGACCCAGTACTTC. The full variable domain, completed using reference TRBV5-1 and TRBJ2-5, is KAGVTQTPRYLIKTRGQQVTLSCSPISGHRSVSWYQQTPGQGLQFLFEYFSETQRNKGNFPGRFSGRQFSNSRSEMNVSTLELGDSALYLCASSLRGGGSKETQYFGPGTRLLVL.

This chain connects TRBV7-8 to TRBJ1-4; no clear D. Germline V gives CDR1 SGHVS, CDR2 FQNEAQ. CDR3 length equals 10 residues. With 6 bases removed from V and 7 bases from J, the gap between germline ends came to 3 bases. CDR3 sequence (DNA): TGTGCCAGCAGGGGTGAAAAACTGTTTTTT. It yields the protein CASRGEKLFF.

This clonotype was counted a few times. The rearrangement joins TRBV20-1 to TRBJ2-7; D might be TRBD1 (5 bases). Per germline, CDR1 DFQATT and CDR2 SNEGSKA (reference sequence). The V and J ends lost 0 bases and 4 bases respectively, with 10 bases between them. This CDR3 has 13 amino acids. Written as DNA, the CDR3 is TGCAGTGCTAGAGATAAACAGGTGTACGAGCAGTACTTC. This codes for CSARDKQVYEQYF.

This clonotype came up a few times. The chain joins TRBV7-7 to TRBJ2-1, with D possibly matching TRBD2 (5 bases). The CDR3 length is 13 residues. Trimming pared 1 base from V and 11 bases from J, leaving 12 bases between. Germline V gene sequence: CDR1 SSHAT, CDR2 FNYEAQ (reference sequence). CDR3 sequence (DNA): TGTGCCAGCAGCTTAGAGGCGGGCACGAAGCAGTTCTTC. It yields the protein CASSLEAGTKQFF. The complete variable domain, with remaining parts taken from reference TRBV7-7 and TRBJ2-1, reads GAGVSQSPRYKVTKRGQDVTLRCDPISSHATLYWYQQALGQGPEFLTYFNYEAQPDKSGLPSDRFSAERPEGSISTLTIQRTEQRDSAMYRCASSLEAGTKQFFGPGTRLTVL.

DNA for the CDR3: TGTGCCAGCTCACCATTACCGGGCCCCGAGCAGTACTTC. This translates into CASSPLPGPEQYF. The V and J genes are TRBV18 and TRBJ2-7; D unclear. The V end was cut by 2 bases, the J end by 6 bases, with 11 bases between. The length of the CDR3 is 13 residues. CDR1 and CDR2 (germline): KGHSH, LQKENI. Complete variable domain (other parts from reference TRBV18 and TRBJ2-7): NAGVMQNPRHLVRRRGQEARLRCSPMKGHSHVYWYRQLPEEGLKFMVYLQKENIIDESGMPKERFSAEFPKEGPSILRIQQVVRGDSAAYFCASSPLPGPEQYFGPGTRLTVT.

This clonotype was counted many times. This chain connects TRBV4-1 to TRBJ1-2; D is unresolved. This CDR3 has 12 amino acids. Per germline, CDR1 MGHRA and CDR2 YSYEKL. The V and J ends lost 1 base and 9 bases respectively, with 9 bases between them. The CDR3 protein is CASSQVGNRYTF. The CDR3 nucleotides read TGCGCCAGCAGCCAAGTCGGCAATCGCTACACCTTC.

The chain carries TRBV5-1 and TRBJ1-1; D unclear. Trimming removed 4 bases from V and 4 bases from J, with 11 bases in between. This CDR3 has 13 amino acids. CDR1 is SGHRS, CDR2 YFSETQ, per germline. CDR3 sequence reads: CASSRDVGTEAFF. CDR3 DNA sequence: TGCGCCAGCAGCCGCGACGTCGGCACTGAAGCTTTCTTT.

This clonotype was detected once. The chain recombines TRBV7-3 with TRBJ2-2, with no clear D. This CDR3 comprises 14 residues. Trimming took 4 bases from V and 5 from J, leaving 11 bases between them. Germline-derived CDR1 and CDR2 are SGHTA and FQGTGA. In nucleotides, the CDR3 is TGTGCCAGCAGCTCAACACTTGGGACCGGGGAGCTGTTTTTT. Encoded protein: CASSSTLGTGELFF.